A single sample gave rise to the 2 T cell receptor beta chains below, sequenced in a study of response to subunit inactivated influenza vaccine. MiXCR was run by TCRdb on the RT-PCR reads, yielding one entry per CDR3 protein. The table lists 550,000 to 800,000 distinct CDR3 sequences, about a sixth of them singletons. This specimen was PBMCs from blood, taken 11 to 12 days after vaccination. Every receptor here comes from a man aged 45-60 years who received an inactivated influenza vaccine.

This clonotype was recorded a few times. The chain combines TRBV12-3 or TRBV12-4 with TRBJ2-4; D remains unclear. This CDR3 has 13 amino acids. Trimming took 3 bases from V and 9 from J, leaving 12 bases between them. CDR3 loop: CASSFQRAGIQYF. Written as DNA, the CDR3 is TGTGCCAGCAGTTTCCAGAGAGCAGGCATTCAGTACTTC.

This clonotype appeared a few times. V is TRBV4-1 and J is TRBJ2-7; 9 positions match TRBD1. Germline trimming cut 3 bases from V and 3 bases from J; bases unmatched to any gene: 6. Germline CDR1 and CDR2: MGHRA and YSYEKL. The CDR3 contains 15 residues. The CDR3 DNA follows: TGCGCCAGCAGCCAGCCGGGACAGGGTCTCTACGAGCAGTACTTC. It specifies CASSQPGQGLYEQYF.